This T cell receptor beta chain derives from a study of blood T cell repertoires in COVID-19. Under the authors' procedure: Amplification from reference gene primers served as the basis for estimated nucleated cell counts. Repertoires were generated with immunoSEQ multiplex PCR, while TCRdb's copy carries only in-frame clones and drops some. Clone size and the V and J calls come from that table; the DNA yielded D and trimming. The table records 190,000 or so clones, 82% of them present only once. CDR1 and CDR2 from the germline V gene are SGHVS and FNYEAQ. After removal of 6 bases from V and 3 bases from J, the junction contained 7 bases not matched to a gene. The CDR3 has 16 amino acids.

Input material: peripheral blood. V and J are TRBV7-6 and TRBJ2-5; 13 bases map to TRBD2. The TCR originated in a human donor with acute or convalescent COVID-19. The donor label of this sample is uncertain. CDR3 protein: CASRFRGLAGEETQYF. The CDR3 DNA follows: TGTGCCAGCAGATTTAGAGGACTAGCGGGAGAAGAGACCCAGTACTTC.